This TCR beta chain appears in the sequencing data of a study of CD8 T cells in Susac syndrome. Between the trimmed V and J ends, which lost 1 base and 2 bases, there was a span of 9 bases. CDR3 length equals 15 residues. Reverse transcription of roughly 0.45 to 1 ug RNA was performed with random hexamers. Multiplex PCR with immunoSEQ amplified the TCR beta CDR3 across 54 Vbeta and 13 Jbeta. TCRdb reanalysed the immunoSEQ multiplex PCR reads using MiXCR and keeps one entry per CDR3 protein. The sample yields about 130,000 distinct CDR3 sequences, more than 85% seen once. TCR beta was sequenced from blood CD8+ and CD4+ T cells. Treatment-naive patients with stable or active relapsing-remitting disease served as multiple sclerosis controls. Negative isolation yielded CD4+ and CD8+ T cells, and FACS enriched TEMRA cells.

The clonotype originates from a human donor with multiple sclerosis. The chain carries TRBV12-3 or TRBV12-4 and TRBJ1-5; possibly TRBD1 for D (6 bases). The sample consisted of CD8+ T cells from PBMCs. The CDR3 spells CASSLGAGGNQPQHF. Here the CDR3 DNA reads TGTGCCAGCAGTTTAGGGGCAGGGGGCAATCAGCCCCAGCATTTT.